The clone carrying this T cell receptor (beta chain) was seen a few times. The antigen remains undetermined. This sample was taken from a study of blood T cells in healthy people across ages. Whole-study results and caveats: Expanded clonotype shifts may have been confounded, as the donors had an unknown CMV status.

For the second PCR, which ran for 7 to 11 cycles, a sample-barcoded 5' primer and a J-beta primer mix were used. A template-switch adaptor with 12 random nucleotides tagged each cDNA molecule. TCRdb itself ran the 5' RACE reads through MiXCR, one entry per CDR3 protein. The repertoire has more than 800,000 distinct CDR3 sequences, 29% of them found once; the top ten carry 15% to 20%. Germline values: CDR1 LNHDA, CDR2 SQIVND (reference sequence). The CDR3 runs 10 residues. Trimming took 11 bases from V and 3 from J, leaving 7 bases between them. Sequencing was done on a sample of blood. This clonotype was sampled from a woman older than 75 in good health. V usage is TRBV19 and J usage is TRBJ1-2, with D unclear. CDR3 coding DNA: TGTGCCGCCGGGGACTATGGCTACACCTTC. Its protein is CAAGDYGYTF.